A selection of T cell receptor beta chains follows, all from one sample in a study of beta chain features in type 1 diabetes. Sequencing was performed with immunoSEQ multiplex PCR; in TCRdb, only in-frame clones are kept and a portion is missing. This sample carries about 740,000 clones, around 15% of them seen once, and the ten largest clones take 0.022%. The sequenced sample consisted of naive CD4+ T cells from blood. The origin of the receptors is a man younger than 35 with type 1 diabetes. Both conserved end residues are part of each CDR3. Each record gives: D gene, J gene, V gene, CDR3 length, clone size, CDR3 DNA, CDR3 protein. The D gene is left open where the match is weak. Size is omitted from some rows. Given values are once, few, many or a class for expanded clones.

-,TRBJ2-1,TRBV7-9,11,few,TGTGCCAGCAGGTTGATGAATGAGCAGTTCTTC,CASRLMNEQFF
TRBD2,TRBJ2-3,TRBV5-1,16,-,TGCGCCAGCAGCTTGTCCACTAGCGCGTTCACAGATACGCAGTATTTT,CASSLSTSAFTDTQYF
-,TRBJ1-2,TRBV6-1,15,-,TGTGCCAGCAGCACACCCTCTACGGGGGACTATGGCTACACCTTC,CASSTPSTGDYGYTF
-,TRBJ1-6,TRBV30,12,-,TGTGCCTGGAGCCGCGATAATTCACCCCTCCACTTT,CAWSRDNSPLHF
-,TRBJ1-5,TRBV27,14,-,TGTGCCAGCAAGGACGGACAAGGGGATCAGCCCCAGCATTTT,CASKDGQGDQPQHF
-,TRBJ2-1,TRBV19,11,few,TGTGCCAGTAGTATTACCGGAGAGCAGTTCTTC,CASSITGEQFF
-,TRBJ1-2,TRBV30,12,-,TGTGCCTGGAGTCTGGAGCACTATGGCTACACCTTC,CAWSLEHYGYTF
TRBD1,TRBJ1-1,TRBV6-5,15,few,TGTGCCAGCAGTCCAACACAGGGGGCGGTCACTGAAGCTTTCTTT,CASSPTQGAVTEAFF
TRBD1,TRBJ2-3,TRBV9,15,-,TGTGCCAGCAGTGCGGACAGGGGGATTGGAGATACGCAGTATTTT,CASSADRGIGDTQYF
-,TRBJ1-2,TRBV4-1,14,few,TGCGCCAGCAGCCAACAGGGAAAAAGCTATGGCTACACCTTC,CASSQQGKSYGYTF
-,TRBJ2-3,TRBV6-5,15,-,TGTGCCAGCAGTTACGGCGGGTTAAGGACAGATACGCAGTATTTT,CASSYGGLRTDTQYF
-,TRBJ1-5,TRBV6-1,16,few,TGTGCCAGCAGTGATATAGGGTTCTATAGCAATCAGCCCCAGCATTTT,CASSDIGFYSNQPQHF
-,TRBJ1-6,TRBV5-1,15,-,TGCGCCAGCAGCCCCCGGGACCCCGGGTATTCACCCCTCCACTTT,CASSPRDPGYSPLHF
-,TRBJ1-6,TRBV7-9,12,-,TGTGCCAGCAGCCTCACCGATTCACCCCTCCACTTT,CASSLTDSPLHF
-,TRBJ2-7,TRBV30,14,few,TGTGCCTGGAGTGTCGGAGGGGGGTCCTACGAGCAGTACTTC,CAWSVGGGSYEQYF
-,TRBJ1-6,TRBV25-1,15,few,TGTGCCAGCAGTGAAGGTTCCTTGGGCAATTCACCCCTCCACTTT,CASSEGSLGNSPLHF
-,TRBJ1-2,TRBV9,14,few,TGTGCCAGCAGCGTAGACGGAGGGAATTATGGCTACACCTTC,CASSVDGGNYGYTF
-,TRBJ2-4,TRBV28,15,few,TGTGCCAGCAGTTTTGTGAGGGACCCACTAAACATTCAGTACTTC,CASSFVRDPLNIQYF
TRBD1,TRBJ1-2,TRBV29-1,14,few,TGCAGCGTCTCGTCGGGGACAGGGAGGTATGGCTACACCTTC,CSVSSGTGRYGYTF
-,TRBJ2-5,TRBV11-2,14,few,TGTGCCAGCAGCTTGGGGGCTGCACAAGAGACCCAGTACTTC,CASSLGAAQETQYF
TRBD1,TRBJ1-1,TRBV7-9,14,-,TGTGCCAGCAGCTTAGATAACAGGGGGACTGAAGCTTTCTTT,CASSLDNRGTEAFF
-,TRBJ2-1,TRBV15,13,-,TGTGCCACCAGCACCAAACAGGTCAATGAGCAGTTCTTC,CATSTKQVNEQFF
-,TRBJ1-2,TRBV30,14,-,TGTGCCTGGAGTGTGGGACTTACTAACTATGGCTACACCTTC,CAWSVGLTNYGYTF
-,TRBJ2-2,TRBV19,15,few,TGTGCCAGTAGTATCAAGGACTCACTCACCGGGGAGCTGTTTTTT,CASSIKDSLTGELFF
TRBD1,TRBJ2-7,TRBV10-3,18,few,TGTGCCATCAGTGAGTCGTGGACAGGGAATGGTCGCACCTACGAGCAGTACTTC,CAISESWTGNGRTYEQYF
-,TRBJ2-3,TRBV29-1,13,few,TGCAGCGTTGAAGTTAGCGAAGGAGATACGCAGTATTTT,CSVEVSEGDTQYF
-,TRBJ2-1,TRBV20-1,11,few,TGCAGTGCTAGCGGGCGGAATGAGCAGTTCTTC,CSASGRNEQFF
-,TRBJ1-3,TRBV6-5,15,-,TGTGCCAGCAGTTATTCAGGGGTGTCTGGAAACACCATATATTTT,CASSYSGVSGNTIYF
-,TRBJ1-1,TRBV6-5,14,few,TGTGCCAGCAGTTACATCGGGTCCGAGGGAGAAGCTTTCTTT,CASSYIGSEGEAFF
-,TRBJ2-1,TRBV5-1,14,-,TGCGCCAGCAGCTTGGTTGGGGCCTACAATGAGCAGTTCTTC,CASSLVGAYNEQFF
TRBD1,TRBJ1-1,TRBV5-1,15,-,TGCGCCAGCAGCTTGAGCTCGGGGACAGTCACTGAAGCTTTCTTT,CASSLSSGTVTEAFF
-,TRBJ2-5,TRBV7-7,14,-,TGTGCCAGCAGCCGCAGGGGGGGGGCAGAGACCCAGTACTTC,CASSRRGGAETQYF
-,TRBJ2-2,TRBV7-8,12,-,TGTGCCAGCAGCCCGTGGGCCGGGGAGCTGTTTTTT,CASSPWAGELFF
-,TRBJ2-3,TRBV5-1,13,few,TGCGCCAGCAGCCCCGACTTGTATAATACGCAGTATTTT,CASSPDLYNTQYF
-,TRBJ1-4,TRBV7-8,16,-,TGTGCCAGCAGCCACCTCCGGCCCGGGGGTAATGAAAAACTGTTTTTT,CASSHLRPGGNEKLFF
-,TRBJ1-4,TRBV18,14,few,TGTGCCAGCTCACCAGGGATAATGGATGAAAAACTGTTTTTT,CASSPGIMDEKLFF
-,TRBJ2-5,TRBV7-2,15,-,TGTGCCAGCAGCTTAGCGGACGTCTCCGGAGAGACCCAGTACTTC,CASSLADVSGETQYF
TRBD1,TRBJ1-2,TRBV7-2,13,few,TGTGCCAGCAGCCCTGGACAGGAGGATGGCTACACCTTC,CASSPGQEDGYTF
-,TRBJ2-3,TRBV28,14,-,TGTGCCAGCGAGCAGGGTGATAGCACAGATACGCAGTATTTT,CASEQGDSTDTQYF
-,TRBJ1-1,TRBV15,16,-,TGTGCCACCAGCAGAGATTACGACAGAGGCTCCGCTGAAGCTTTCTTT,CATSRDYDRGSAEAFF
-,TRBJ1-2,TRBV20-1,11,-,TGCAGTGCTATTGAGGGCTATGGCTACACCTTC,CSAIEGYGYTF
-,TRBJ2-1,TRBV5-1,15,-,TGCGCCAGCAGCTTGGAGGCAGGGGCATGGAATGAGCAGTTCTTC,CASSLEAGAWNEQFF
-,TRBJ2-5,TRBV5-1,16,few,TGCGCCAGCAGCTTCTCAGGCAACCCGTACCAAGAGACCCAGTACTTC,CASSFSGNPYQETQYF
-,TRBJ2-5,TRBV4-1,14,-,TGCGCCAGCAGCCAAGATCCGGGCCAAGAGACCCAGTACTTC,CASSQDPGQETQYF
TRBD1,TRBJ1-2,TRBV10-3,13,-,TGTGCCATCAAAGTCCCCGGACAGGGTGGCTACACCTTC,CAIKVPGQGGYTF
-,TRBJ1-1,TRBV10-3,11,-,TGTGCCATCAGGCGTAGCGCTGAAGCTTTCTTT,CAIRRSAEAFF
-,TRBJ2-1,TRBV5-1,13,few,TGCGCCAGCAGCTCCGGGGCGGGCAATGAGCAGTTCTTC,CASSSGAGNEQFF
-,TRBJ2-7,TRBV6-1,13,few,TGTGCCAGCAGTAGGGACCAGGCCTACGAGCAGTACTTC,CASSRDQAYEQYF
-,TRBJ1-2,TRBV30,11,-,TGTGCCTGGAGGCAGGGGAATGGCTACACCTTC,CAWRQGNGYTF
TRBD2,TRBJ2-7,TRBV28,18,-,TGTGCCAGCAGTCTGCCCCCACCGGGACTAGCGGGGGGCTACGAGCAGTACTTC,CASSLPPPGLAGGYEQYF
-,TRBJ2-2,TRBV11-1,15,few,TGTGCCAGCAGCTTAGCTCTCCTTCAGGCTGGGGAGCTGTTTTTT,CASSLALLQAGELFF
-,TRBJ2-5,TRBV5-1,13,-,TGCGCCAGCAGCCGCGGACCCCAAGAGACCCAGTACTTC,CASSRGPQETQYF
-,TRBJ2-1,TRBV13,11,few,TGTGCCAGCAGCTTAAATTCTGAGCAGTTCTTC,CASSLNSEQFF
-,TRBJ1-2,TRBV18,17,-,TGTGCCAGCTCACCATTGGACCCCAGGACAGCGGACTATGGCTACACCTTC,CASSPLDPRTADYGYTF